The 30 T cell receptor beta chains reported below all come from one sample, sequenced in a study of blood T cell repertoires in COVID-19. TCRdb keeps only in-frame clones here, not all; method: immunoSEQ multiplex PCR. This table has around 72,000 clones, around 84% appearing once. Sequencing input: peripheral blood. Source of these receptors: a man between 65 and 85 years old with active or convalescent COVID-19.

The rearrangement links TRBV6-1 to TRBJ2-3; D is uncertain. This CDR3 is built from 14 residues. Trimming removed 2 bases at V and 4 bases at J, with 10 bases between. Germline V CDR1 and CDR2: MNHNS, SASEGT. CDR3 sequence: CASSESRTSDTQYF. The CDR3 DNA follows: TGTGCCAGCAGTGAAAGTAGAACCTCAGATACGCAGTATTTT.

This chain links TRBV5-8 with TRBJ2-7; 9 bases line up with TRBD1. This CDR3 is 16 amino acids long. Losses at the gene ends were 0 bases for V and 4 bases for J; bases not matched to a gene: 8. Germline CDR1 is SGHTS and CDR2 is YDEGEE. CDR3 sequence: CASSLEGQGVWYEQYF. CDR3 DNA sequence: TGTGCCAGCAGCTTGGAGGGACAGGGCGTGTGGTACGAGCAGTACTTC. Filled out from reference TRBV5-8 and TRBJ2-7, the complete variable domain reads EAGVTQSPTHLIKTRGQQATLRCSPISGHTSVYWYQQALGLGLQFLLWYDEGEERNRGNFPPRFSGRQFPNYSSELNVNALELEDSALYLCASSLEGQGVWYEQYFGPGTRLTVT.

The chain links TRBV12-3 or TRBV12-4 to TRBJ2-7; possible D gene TRBD2, 6 bases. The germline V and J ends were trimmed by 6 bases and 5 bases, with 8 bases remaining between them. CDR3 size: 11 residues. The CDR3 DNA is TGTGCCAGCAGGCGGGGAAACGAGCAGTACTTC. It codes for CASRRGNEQYF.

The V call is TRBV11-2, the J call TRBJ1-3, with unresolved D. The V gene lost 2 bases and the J gene lost 0 bases, with 11 bases spanning the gap. This CDR3 region has 16 residues. Germline lookup yields CDR1 SGHAT and CDR2 FQNNGV. CDR3 amino acids: CASSLHSPNSGNTIYF. The CDR3 region has the DNA TGTGCCAGCAGCTTACACAGCCCAAACTCTGGAAACACCATATATTTT.

J is TRBJ1-1 and V is TRBV4-1; 8 nucleotides agree with TRBD1. Looked up from germline, CDR1 is MGHRA and CDR2 is YSYEKL. CDR3 length equals 16 residues. V shed 4 bases, J shed 4 bases, and the junction held 11 bases outside the gene matches. CDR3: CASSPSRGQVITEAFF. The DNA for the CDR3 is TGCGCCAGCAGCCCCTCCAGGGGACAGGTAATCACTGAAGCTTTCTTT.

The chain links TRBV28 to TRBJ1-2; D is undetermined. V was pared by 7 bases and J by 3 bases, with 12 bases between. Per germline, CDR1 MDHEN and CDR2 SYDVKM. The CDR3 is 13 residues long. The CDR3 bases are TGTGCCAGCACAGGCAGGAACGACTATGGCTACACCTTC. The encoded protein is CASTGRNDYGYTF.

J is TRBJ2-1 and V is TRBV28; no reliable D call. V lost 8 bases to trimming and J lost 5 bases, with 13 bases between them. Germline V CDR1 and CDR2: MDHEN, SYDVKM. The CDR3 extends over 13 amino acids. This chain's CDR3 is CASQRTANNEQFF. For the CDR3, the DNA is TGTGCCAGCCAGCGAACGGCAAACAATGAGCAGTTCTTC.

The chain links TRBV27 to TRBJ2-6, with 8 nucleotides matching TRBD1. Germline assignment: CDR1 MNHEY and CDR2 SMNVEV (reference sequence). There are 17 residues in the CDR3. V gave up 4 bases and J gave up 0 bases; unmatched junction bases: 5. CDR3 region: CASSSTGEVSGANVLTF. The CDR3 DNA is TGTGCCAGCAGTTCGACAGGGGAGGTCTCTGGGGCCAACGTCCTGACTTTC.

A few counts support this clone. The chain recombines TRBV5-6 with TRBJ2-7; tentative D call: TRBD2 (5 bases). The CDR3 consists of 14 residues. In germline, CDR1 is SGHDT, CDR2 YYEEEE. Trimming removed 4 bases at V and 3 bases at J, with 14 bases between. The DNA of the CDR3 is TGTGCCAGCAGCACTCCAGCGCGGGTCTACGAGCAGTACTTC. Its translation is CASSTPARVYEQYF.

The J gene is TRBJ1-1, the V gene TRBV6-6, with TRBD1 as a possible D gene (6 bases). This CDR3 spans 15 amino acids. CDR1 and CDR2 from the germline V gene are MNHNY and SVGAGI (reference sequence). Trimming removed 6 bases from V and 3 bases from J, with 17 bases in between. The CDR3 here is CASSTQTGPYTEAFF. CDR3 bases: TGTGCCAGCAGCACGCAGACAGGTCCTTACACTGAAGCTTTCTTT.

The chain recombines TRBV30 with TRBJ2-1; 13 nucleotides align to TRBD2. V was clipped by 0 bases and J by 4 bases; unmatched bases: 0. The CDR3 is 15 amino acids. The germline V gene encodes CDR1 GTSNPN and CDR2 SVGIG (reference sequence). The CDR3 DNA reads as TGTGCCTGGAGTGTACTAGCGGGAGGGTACAATGAGCAGTTCTTC. Translation gives CAWSVLAGGYNEQFF.

The chain employs TRBV5-1 and TRBJ1-2; D perhaps matches TRBD1 (5 bases). V lost 0 bases to trimming and J lost 4 bases, with 10 bases between them. Germline assignment: CDR1 SGHRS and CDR2 YFSETQ. CDR3 length: 14 amino acids. CDR3 amino acids: CASSLGRQIYGYTF. The DNA for the CDR3 is TGCGCCAGCAGCTTGGGACGACAGATCTATGGCTACACCTTC.

The J gene is TRBJ2-7, the V gene TRBV9; tentative D call: TRBD1 (8 bases). Trimming shortened V by 4 bases and J by 4 bases, and 15 bases separated the two germline ends. In germline, CDR1 is SGDLS, CDR2 YYNGEE. The CDR3 contains 14 residues. For the CDR3, the DNA is TGTGCCAGCAGCCCCGGACAGGGAGGGTACGAGCAGTACTTC. This gives the protein CASSPGQGGYEQYF.

The chain links TRBV11-3 to TRBJ1-4; maybe TRBD1 (6 bases). V was trimmed by 1 base and J by 0 bases, leaving 18 bases between them. This CDR3 has 19 residues. Germline V lookup: CDR1 SGHNT, CDR2 YENEEA. CDR3: CASSLVRGALVATNEKLFF. CDR3 in DNA: TGTGCCAGCAGCTTAGTTCGGGGGGCGCTTGTCGCAACTAATGAAAAACTGTTTTTT.

This chain connects TRBV28 to TRBJ1-5; weak D call: TRBD1 (5 bases). The germline V gene encodes CDR1 MDHEN and CDR2 SYDVKM. The CDR3 is 15 residues long. V was cut by 1 base and J by 7 bases, with 14 bases left in between. The CDR3 DNA reads as TGTGCCAGCAGTTTATCTGTCCAGGGCCAGCAGCCCCAGCATTTT. This translates into CASSLSVQGQQPQHF.

The chain couples TRBV24-1 to TRBJ1-1; TRBD1 might be the D (6 bases). The CDR3 runs to 14 residues. V lost 7 bases and J lost 5, with 16 bases in between. CDR1 is KGHDR and CDR2 is SFDVKD in the germline V gene. CDR3 coding DNA: TGTGCCACCAGCCAGCAGGGGACGAGGACTGAAGCTTTCTTT. Encoded protein: CATSQQGTRTEAFF.

The genes are TRBV18 and TRBJ1-5, with D uncertain. CDR3 length: 13 residues. Trimming stripped 8 bases from V and 7 bases from J, with 15 bases between. The germline CDR1 and CDR2 sequences are KGHSH and LQKENI. The CDR3 DNA follows: TGTGCCAGCCAAAGTACGGGGAGACAGCCCCAGCATTTT. It translates to CASQSTGRQPQHF. Drawing the rest from reference TRBV18 and TRBJ1-5, the complete variable domain is NAGVMQNPRHLVRRRGQEARLRCSPMKGHSHVYWYRQLPEEGLKFMVYLQKENIIDESGMPKERFSAEFPKEGPSILRIQQVVRGDSAAYFCASQSTGRQPQHFGDGTRLSIL.

The chain has TRBV12-3 or TRBV12-4 and TRBJ1-1; D is undetermined. The CDR3 is made up of 12 amino acids. The V end lost 4 bases, the J end lost 5 bases, and 8 bases lay between the germline ends. The CDR3 protein is CASSSTGTEAFF. DNA of the CDR3: TGTGCCAGCAGTTCCACCGGGACTGAAGCTTTCTTT.

V gene TRBV19 combines with J gene TRBJ1-4, with D perhaps matching TRBD1 (5 bases). The germline V and J ends were trimmed by 3 bases and 7 bases, with 12 bases remaining between them. CDR1 is LNHDA, CDR2 SQIVND, per germline (reference sequence). This CDR3 has 14 residues. The chain's CDR3 is CASSIQGRSEKLFF. Here the CDR3 DNA reads TGTGCCAGTAGTATCCAGGGAAGAAGTGAAAAACTGTTTTTT.

The gene calls are TRBV27 and TRBJ1-2; 8 nucleotides agree with TRBD1. The CDR3 is 14 amino acids. Trimming at V came to 6 bases and at J to 5 bases, leaving 8 bases not matched to a gene. Germline CDR1 MNHEY, CDR2 SMNVEV (reference sequence). As DNA, the CDR3 is TGTGCCAGCAGGCGGCAGGGGGCGGGGTATGGCTACACCTTC. Its protein is CASRRQGAGYGYTF.

This clone was observed a few times. The chain employs TRBV3-1 (or the pseudogene TRBV3-2) and TRBJ1-2; the D gene is possibly TRBD1 (6 bases). The CDR3 has 15 amino acids. Germline CDR1 and CDR2: LGHDT and YNNKEL (reference sequence). Deletions cut 1 base from V and 6 bases from J, with 15 bases between. The CDR3: CASSQGTGRGDGYTF. The CDR3 coding sequence is TGTGCCAGCAGCCAAGGTACCGGCAGGGGAGATGGCTACACCTTC.

The chain uses TRBV7-2 and TRBJ2-5; 7 nucleotides line up with TRBD2. This CDR3 is 15 amino acids long. CDR1 and CDR2 from the germline V gene are SGHTA and FQGNSA. After removal of 3 bases from V and 2 bases from J, the junction contained 6 bases not matched to a gene. Here the CDR3 reads CASSFGGSLQETQYF. As DNA, the CDR3 is TGTGCCAGCAGCTTTGGCGGGAGCCTACAAGAGACCCAGTACTTC.

The chain is built from TRBV7-9 and TRBJ1-2, with 8 positions matching TRBD1. The junction had 9 bases not matched to a gene; V was cut back by 7 bases and J by 8 bases. Per the germline V gene, CDR1 is SEHNR and CDR2 is FQNEAQ (reference sequence). The CDR3 is 13 residues long. For the CDR3, the DNA is TGTGCCAGCACCATAGGACAGGGCCGAGGCTACACCTTC. It codes for CASTIGQGRGYTF. Full variable domain (rest looked up from reference TRBV7-9 and TRBJ1-2): DTGVSQNPRHKITKRGQNVTFRCDPISEHNRLYWYRQTLGQGPEFLTYFQNEAQLEKSRLLSDRFSAERPKGSFSTLEIQRTEQGDSAMYLCASTIGQGRGYTFGSGTRLTVV.

The chain recombines TRBV6-2 or TRBV6-3 with TRBJ2-1, with 8 bases aligning to TRBD2. In germline, CDR1 is MNHEY, CDR2 SVGEGT. V shed 0 bases and J 7 bases; nucleotides not matched to a gene: 8. The CDR3 has 16 residues. For the CDR3, the DNA is TGTGCCAGCAGTTACTCGAAAGGACTAGCTGAAAATGAGCAGTTCTTC. Translation gives CASSYSKGLAENEQFF.

The rearrangement uses TRBV28 and TRBJ2-7, with D possibly matching TRBD1 (6 bases). The germline V gene encodes CDR1 MDHEN and CDR2 SYDVKM. The CDR3 is 14 amino acids. Trimming took off 4 bases at V and 2 bases at J, with 12 bases between the two ends. For the CDR3, the DNA is TGTGCCAGCAGTTCCGGGGACATTCCCTACGAGCAGTACTTC. It specifies CASSSGDIPYEQYF.

This rearrangement joins TRBV27 to TRBJ2-7; D is perhaps TRBD2 (5 bases). V was shortened by 4 bases and J by 5 bases, with 9 bases between the two germline ends. The CDR3 contains 12 residues. The germline CDR1 and CDR2 sequences are MNHEY and SMNVEV (reference sequence). The CDR3 spells CASSYPGDEQYF. The DNA of the CDR3 is TGTGCCAGCAGTTACCCCGGGGACGAGCAGTACTTC.

This clone appeared a single time. The V gene is TRBV5-6, the J gene TRBJ1-2, with a weak D call TRBD1 (5 bases). CDR1 is SGHDT, CDR2 YYEEEE, per germline. This CDR3 spans 12 amino acids. V dropped 4 bases and J dropped 6 bases, with 10 bases sitting between them. Written as DNA, the CDR3 is TGTGCCAGCAGCGCCCAGGGCGATGGCTACACCTTC. This codes for CASSAQGDGYTF.

The rearrangement joins TRBV6-1 to TRBJ1-1; no definite D call. V gave up 1 base and J gave up 5 bases, with 11 bases separating them. Looked up from germline, CDR1 is MNHNS and CDR2 is SASEGT. The CDR3 spans 14 residues. The CDR3 is CASSEGRLGTEAFF. Here the CDR3 DNA reads TGTGCCAGCAGTGAAGGAAGACTTGGTACTGAAGCTTTCTTT.

V is TRBV2 and J is TRBJ1-5; D possibly corresponds to TRBD1 (5 bases). The V end was cut by 3 bases, the J end by 9 bases, with 21 bases between. The CDR3 sequence is 16 residues long. Germline V CDR1 and CDR2: SNHLY, FYNNEI. This chain's CDR3 is CASSDAPVGAVGPQHF. CDR3 DNA sequence: TGTGCCAGCAGTGATGCCCCTGTAGGGGCTGTCGGGCCCCAGCATTTT.

This chain links TRBV7-9 with TRBJ1-5, with TRBD1 matching 7 bases. Unmatched junction bases numbered 5, after V lost 5 bases and J lost 7 bases. The germline V gene encodes CDR1 SEHNR and CDR2 FQNEAQ (reference sequence). This CDR3 comprises 13 residues. The CDR3 spells CASSAGQAQPQHF. The CDR3 DNA sequence: TGTGCCAGCAGCGCTGGACAGGCGCAGCCCCAGCATTTT.